These 7 T cell receptor beta chains came from one sample sequenced in a study of cytomegalovirus exposure and HLA in healthy donors. This table comes from immunoSEQ multiplex PCR, and its TCRdb copy is limited to in-frame clones, with some not included. This sample has about 120,000 clones, with around nine tenths found just once. Sequenced sample: PBMCs. The receptors shown here come from a woman aged 18-30 years in good health and CMV-seronegative.

The rearrangement links TRBV7-2 to TRBJ2-7; TRBD2 is a possible D gene (5 bases). V was cut by 1 base and J by 3 bases, with 7 bases left in between. Per germline, CDR1 SGHTA and CDR2 FQGNSA. The CDR3 spans 13 residues. CDR3 in DNA: TGTGCCAGCAGCTTAGGACGGGACTACGAGCAGTACTTC. It is translated as CASSLGRDYEQYF.

This clone was found once. The chain couples TRBV5-4 to TRBJ2-7; the match to TRBD2 covers 9 bases. The length of the CDR3 is 17 residues. V was pared by 0 bases and J by 0 bases, with 7 bases of the junction left unmatched. Looked up from germline, CDR1 is SGHNT and CDR2 is YYREEE (reference sequence). Written as DNA, the CDR3 is TGTGCCAGCAGCTTGGGATCACTAGCGGGCAGCTCCTACGAGCAGTACTTC. Translating gives CASSLGSLAGSSYEQYF. Based on the CDR3 plus reference TRBV5-4 and TRBJ2-7, the full variable domain is ETGVTQSPTHLIKTRGQQVTLRCSSQSGHNTVSWYQQALGQGPQFIFQYYREEENGRGNFPPRFSGLQFPNYSSELNVNALELDDSALYLCASSLGSLAGSSYEQYFGPGTRLTVT.

The chain recombines TRBV7-6 with TRBJ1-1; TRBD1 might be the D (5 bases). Trimming removed 3 bases at V and 6 bases at J, with 11 bases between. The germline CDR1 and CDR2 sequences are SGHVS and FNYEAQ. The CDR3 runs to 13 residues. The CDR3 sequence is CASSLDNAAEAFF. The DNA for the CDR3 is TGTGCCAGCAGCTTGGACAACGCGGCTGAAGCTTTCTTT.

This clone was detected many times. CDR3 loop: CASSFRDNSYEQYF. The CDR3 nucleotides read TGTGCCAGCAGCTTCCGGGACAACTCCTACGAGCAGTACTTC. This rearrangement joins TRBV7-6 to TRBJ2-7; TRBD1 is a possible D gene (6 bases). V was trimmed by 3 bases and J by 0 bases, leaving 9 bases between them. CDR1 is SGHVS, CDR2 FNYEAQ, per germline. The CDR3 sequence is 14 residues long.

The rearrangement joins TRBV9 to TRBJ2-3; D call uncertain. Trimming stripped 0 bases from V and 2 bases from J, with 4 bases between. The CDR3 runs 13 residues. Germline-derived CDR1 and CDR2 are SGDLS and YYNGEE. CDR3 region: CASSVDTTDTQYF. The CDR3 DNA sequence: TGTGCCAGCAGCGTAGACACCACAGATACGCAGTATTTT.

This clone came up a few times. The V and J genes are TRBV7-8 and TRBJ2-7, with 7 nucleotides matching TRBD1. Per the germline V gene, CDR1 is SGHVS and CDR2 is FQNEAQ. The V and J ends lost 4 bases and 2 bases, in that order; junction bases with no gene match: 5. This CDR3 is built from 14 residues. CDR3: CASSSRQGAYEQYF. CDR3 sequence (DNA): TGTGCCAGCAGCTCCCGACAGGGAGCCTACGAGCAGTACTTC.

The CDR3 sequence: CASSVRRGSNYGYTF. For the CDR3, the DNA is TGTGCCAGCAGTGTAAGAAGAGGTTCTAACTATGGCTACACCTTC. This chain connects TRBV6-1 to TRBJ1-2; no reliable D call. The CDR3 totals 15 residues. V was pared by 4 bases and J by 0 bases, with 12 bases between. CDR1 and CDR2 from the germline V gene are MNHNS and SASEGT.